In its sample, the clone carrying this TCR beta chain is large. The antigen remains undetermined. TCRdb ran MiXCR on the reads and lists one entry per CDR3 protein. Counted here are about 280,000 distinct CDR3 sequences, less than 25% occurring once; the ten biggest clones make up approximately 19%. The entry originates in a study of T cell repertoires in cytomegalovirus infection. Looking at the study overall: Recently identified HLA-C-restricted CMV epitopes were among the peptides used. Signatures in public TCR beta sequences pointed to both CMV infection and matching HLA type.

Study conclusions and caveats: What dominated the ex vivo response were HLA-C-restricted CMV-specific TCR beta clonotypes.

Sequenced material: cultured PBMCs, taken from culture after CMV antigen stimulation. The clonotype comes from a human donor in good health (CMV status not recorded). Some clones in this sample may be carry-over from other donors' samples.

The CDR3 region has the DNA TGTGCCAGCAGTCCTGAACAGGGGGCAGGTGAAAAACTGTTTTTT. It encodes CASSPEQGAGEKLFF. The chain uses TRBV28 and TRBJ1-4; 9 bases line up with TRBD1. Germline-derived CDR1 and CDR2 are MDHEN and SYDVKM. The CDR3 loop spans 15 amino acids. With 5 bases clipped from V and 7 bases from J, the junction kept 8 bases outside the gene matches.